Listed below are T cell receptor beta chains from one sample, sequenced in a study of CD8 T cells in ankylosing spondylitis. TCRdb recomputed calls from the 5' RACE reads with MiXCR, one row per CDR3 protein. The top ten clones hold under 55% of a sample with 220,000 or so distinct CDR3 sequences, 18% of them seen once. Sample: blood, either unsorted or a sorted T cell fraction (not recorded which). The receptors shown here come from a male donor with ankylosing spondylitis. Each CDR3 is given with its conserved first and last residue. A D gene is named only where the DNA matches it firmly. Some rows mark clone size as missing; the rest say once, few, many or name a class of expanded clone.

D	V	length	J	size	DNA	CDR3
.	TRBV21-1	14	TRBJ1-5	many	TGTGCCAGCAGGCTCCGGGACAGGGATCAGCCCCAGCATTTT	CASRLRDRDQPQHF
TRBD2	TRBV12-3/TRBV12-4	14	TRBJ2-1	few	TGTGCCAGCAGTTTAGGGACTAGTTTAGATGAGCAGTTCTTC	CASSLGTSLDEQFF
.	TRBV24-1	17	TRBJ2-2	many	TGTGCCACCATGGAGAGTGCCGGGACGGTGAACACCGGGGAGCTGTTTTTT	CATMESAGTVNTGELFF
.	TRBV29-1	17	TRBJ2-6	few	TGCAGCGTTGAAGAGCACAGCTACTTCTCTGGGGCCAACGTCCTGACTTTC	CSVEEHSYFSGANVLTF
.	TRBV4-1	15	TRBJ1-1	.	TGCGCCAGCAGCCAATTGCTGGGGAGGAACACTGAAGCTTTCTTT	CASSQLLGRNTEAFF
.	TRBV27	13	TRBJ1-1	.	TGTGCCAGCAAGGTTGGGCCCAACACTGAAGCTTTCTTT	CASKVGPNTEAFF
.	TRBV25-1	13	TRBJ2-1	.	TGTGCCAGCAGTGAATCGTTCAGGGCTGAGCAGTTCTTC	CASSESFRAEQFF
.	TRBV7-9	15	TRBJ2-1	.	TGTGCCAGCAGCTTAGCGGACAGCAACTACAATGAGCAGTTCTTC	CASSLADSNYNEQFF
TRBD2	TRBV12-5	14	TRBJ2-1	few	TGTGCTAGTGGTTTAGCGGGGACCTACAATGAGCAGTTCTTC	CASGLAGTYNEQFF
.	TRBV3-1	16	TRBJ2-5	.	TGTGCCAGCAGCCAAGTGGACGGTTTTGGACTGGAGACCCAGTACTTC	CASSQVDGFGLETQYF
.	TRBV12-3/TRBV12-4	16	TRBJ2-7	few	TGTGCCAGCAGTCCAACCCCGGAGCCCCTCCTCGGGGAGCAGTACTTC	CASSPTPEPLLGEQYF
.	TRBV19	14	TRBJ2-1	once	TGTGCCAGTAGTATAGCTGCGCAATACAATGAGCAGTTCTTC	CASSIAAQYNEQFF
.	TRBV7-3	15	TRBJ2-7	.	TGTGCCAGCAGCTTATCACCCGGGACACCCTACGAGCAGTACTTC	CASSLSPGTPYEQYF
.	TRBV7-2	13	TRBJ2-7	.	TGTGCCAGCAGCTTCTCGAAGACCTACGAGCAGTACTTC	CASSFSKTYEQYF
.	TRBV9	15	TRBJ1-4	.	TGTGCCAGCAGCAAGAGCGGAGGGGATCAGGAAAAACTGTTTTTT	CASSKSGGDQEKLFF
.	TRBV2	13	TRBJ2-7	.	TGTGCCAGCAGGGCCGGGATCACCTACGAGCAGTACTTC	CASRAGITYEQYF
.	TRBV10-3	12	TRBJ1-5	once	TGTGCCATCAGTGAGGGGTTAACGCCCCAGCATTTT	CAISEGLTPQHF
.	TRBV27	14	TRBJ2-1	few	TGTGCCAGCAGTTCCTCGGGCAGGTTGAATGAGCAGTTCTTC	CASSSSGRLNEQFF
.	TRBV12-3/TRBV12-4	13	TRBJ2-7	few	TGTGCCAGCAGTCCCCCCTGGAGCTACGAGCAGTACTTC	CASSPPWSYEQYF
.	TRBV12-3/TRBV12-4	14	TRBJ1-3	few	TGTGCCAGCAGTTTATGGACAGCTGGAAACACCATATATTTT	CASSLWTAGNTIYF
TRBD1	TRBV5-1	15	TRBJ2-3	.	TGCGCCAGCAGCTACTCCGGGACAGGAGGGGATACGCAGTATTTT	CASSYSGTGGDTQYF
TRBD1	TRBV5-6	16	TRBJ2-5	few	TGTGCCAGCAGTCACGGGGCAGGGGGTCGTGTGGAGACCCAGTACTTC	CASSHGAGGRVETQYF
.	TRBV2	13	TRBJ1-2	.	TGTGCCAGGTCTCAGGAGGTTGGCTATGGCTACACCTTC	CARSQEVGYGYTF
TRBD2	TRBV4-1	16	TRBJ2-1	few	TGCGCCAGCAGCTCAAGCGGGGGGTCCCTCTACAATGAGCAGTTCTTC	CASSSSGGSLYNEQFF
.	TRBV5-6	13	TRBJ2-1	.	TGTGCCACCACAGGACTCGCCGACAATGAGCAGTTCTTC	CATTGLADNEQFF
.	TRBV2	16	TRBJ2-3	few	TGTGCCAGCAGTGAGACCTGGGACGATAGCACAGATACGCAGTATTTT	CASSETWDDSTDTQYF
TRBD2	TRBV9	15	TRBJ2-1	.	TGTGCCAGCAGCGTAGAGCTAGCGGGAGTGGATGAGCAGTTCTTC	CASSVELAGVDEQFF
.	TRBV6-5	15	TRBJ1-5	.	TGTGCCAGCAGTTACTCGAGTAAAGGCAATCAGCCCCAGCATTTT	CASSYSSKGNQPQHF
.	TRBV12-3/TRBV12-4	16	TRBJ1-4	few	TGTGCCAGCAGTTTATTTCGTCAGGAGTTTAATGAAAAACTGTTTTTT	CASSLFRQEFNEKLFF
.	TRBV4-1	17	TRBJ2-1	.	TGCGCCAGCAGCCAAAGCGCCGGGACTCCCCAGGAGAATGAGCAGTTCTTC	CASSQSAGTPQENEQFF
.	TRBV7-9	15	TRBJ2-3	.	TGTGCCAGCAGCCTTACCCCGGGGGAGACAGATACGCAGTATTTT	CASSLTPGETDTQYF
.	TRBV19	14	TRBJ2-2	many	TGTGCCAGTAGTATAGTTCCAGGGGAGGGGGAGCTGTTTTTT	CASSIVPGEGELFF
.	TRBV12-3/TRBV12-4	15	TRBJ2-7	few	TGTGCCAGCAGCTCGACCAAAACCGTGTCCTACGAGCAGTACTTC	CASSSTKTVSYEQYF
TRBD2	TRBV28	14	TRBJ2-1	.	TGTGCCAGCAGTTTAGCTGGGGGGGAAGGTGAGCAGTTCTTC	CASSLAGGEGEQFF
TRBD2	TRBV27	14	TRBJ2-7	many	TGTGCCAGCAGTTTAACAGCGGGAGTCTACGAGCAGTACTTC	CASSLTAGVYEQYF
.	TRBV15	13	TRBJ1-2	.	TGTGCCACCAGCTCCCGGGGGGTCTATGGCTACACCTTC	CATSSRGVYGYTF
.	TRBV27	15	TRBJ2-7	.	TGTGCCAGCAGTTTGGGGGGCAGTGGGGTCGTCGAGCAGTACTTC	CASSLGGSGVVEQYF
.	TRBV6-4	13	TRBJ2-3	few	TGTGCCAGCAGTGAAAGTGGCACAGATACGCAGTATTTT	CASSESGTDTQYF
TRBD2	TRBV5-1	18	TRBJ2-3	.	TGCGCCAGCAGCTTGGCTGCTAGCGGGGGGGGCAATTGGGATACGCAGTATTTT	CASSLAASGGGNWDTQYF
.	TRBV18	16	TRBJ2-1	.	TGTGCCAGCTCACCAAATCGACTAGAGTCTCGCAATGAGCAGTTCTTC	CASSPNRLESRNEQFF
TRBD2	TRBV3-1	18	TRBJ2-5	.	TGTGCCAGCAGCATAACCTGGAGGACTAGCGGGGGACAAGAGACCCAGTACTTC	CASSITWRTSGGQETQYF